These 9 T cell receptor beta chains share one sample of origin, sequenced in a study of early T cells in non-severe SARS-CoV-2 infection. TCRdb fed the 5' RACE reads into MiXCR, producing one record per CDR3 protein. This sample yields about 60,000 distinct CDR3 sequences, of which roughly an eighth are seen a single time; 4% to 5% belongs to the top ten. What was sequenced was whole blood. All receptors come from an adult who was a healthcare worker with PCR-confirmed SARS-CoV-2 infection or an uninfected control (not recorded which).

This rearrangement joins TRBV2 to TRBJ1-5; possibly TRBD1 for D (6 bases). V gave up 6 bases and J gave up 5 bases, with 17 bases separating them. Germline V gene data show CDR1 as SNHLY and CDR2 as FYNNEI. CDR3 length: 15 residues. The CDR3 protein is CASSARFGGDQPQHF. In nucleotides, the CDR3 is TGTGCCAGCAGCGCCCGATTTGGGGGCGATCAGCCCCAGCATTTT.

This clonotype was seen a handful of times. This chain's CDR3 is CASSKGQGMNTEAFF. As DNA, the CDR3 is TGTGCCAGCAGCAAAGGACAAGGCATGAACACTGAAGCTTTCTTT. This chain uses TRBV7-2 with TRBJ1-1; TRBD1 might be the D (5 bases). The germline gives CDR1 SGHTA, CDR2 FQGNSA. CDR3 length: 15 residues. V was clipped by 5 bases and J by 0 bases, with 13 bases between them.

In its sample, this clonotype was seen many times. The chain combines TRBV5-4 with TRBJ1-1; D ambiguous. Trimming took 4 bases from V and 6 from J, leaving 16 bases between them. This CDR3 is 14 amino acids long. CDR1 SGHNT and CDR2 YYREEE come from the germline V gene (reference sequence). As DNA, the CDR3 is TGTGCCAGCAGCGCCAGGTCTCTAGGACCTGAAGCTTTCTTT. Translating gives CASSARSLGPEAFF. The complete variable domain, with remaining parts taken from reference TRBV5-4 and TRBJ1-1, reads ETGVTQSPTHLIKTRGQQVTLRCSSQSGHNTVSWYQQALGQGPQFIFQYYREEENGRGNFPPRFSGLQFPNYSSELNVNALELDDSALYLCASSARSLGPEAFFGQGTRLTVV.

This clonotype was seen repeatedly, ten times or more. The CDR3 nucleotides are TGTGCCAGCAGCCCAGGGGGTAATCCTGGGGCCAACGTCCTGACTTTC. Protein product: CASSPGGNPGANVLTF. The gene calls are TRBV2 and TRBJ2-6; 7 bases are shared with TRBD1. Germline V gene lookup returns CDR1 SNHLY and CDR2 FYNNEI. The CDR3 consists of 16 residues. The J segment lost 2 bases and the V segment lost 6 bases, leaving 7 bases of the junction unmatched.

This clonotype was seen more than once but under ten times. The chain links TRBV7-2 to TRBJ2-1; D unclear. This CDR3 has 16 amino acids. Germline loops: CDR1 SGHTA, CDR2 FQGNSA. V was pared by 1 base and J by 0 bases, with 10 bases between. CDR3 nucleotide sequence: TGTGCCAGCAGCTTAGGTTTGGGCCCCTCCTACAATGAGCAGTTCTTC. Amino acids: CASSLGLGPSYNEQFF.

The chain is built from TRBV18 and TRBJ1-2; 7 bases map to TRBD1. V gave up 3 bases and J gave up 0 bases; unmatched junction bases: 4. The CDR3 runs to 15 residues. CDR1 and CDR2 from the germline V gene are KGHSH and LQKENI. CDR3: CASSPGQIANYGYTF. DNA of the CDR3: TGTGCCAGCTCACCGGGACAGATCGCTAACTATGGCTACACCTTC.

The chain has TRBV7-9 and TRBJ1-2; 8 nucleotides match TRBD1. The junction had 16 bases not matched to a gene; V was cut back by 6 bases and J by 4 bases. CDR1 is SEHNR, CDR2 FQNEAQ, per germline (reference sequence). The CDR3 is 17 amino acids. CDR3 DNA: TGTGCCAGCAGTCATCCCCTCCGGGGACAGGTGTCCTATGGCTACACCTTC. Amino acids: CASSHPLRGQVSYGYTF.

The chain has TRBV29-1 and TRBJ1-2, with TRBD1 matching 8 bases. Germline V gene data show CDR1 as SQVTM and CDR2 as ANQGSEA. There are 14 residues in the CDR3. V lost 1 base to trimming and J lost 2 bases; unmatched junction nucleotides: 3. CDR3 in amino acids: CSVEVDRANYGYTF. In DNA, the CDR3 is TGCAGCGTTGAAGTGGACAGGGCGAACTATGGCTACACCTTC. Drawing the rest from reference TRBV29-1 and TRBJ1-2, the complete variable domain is SAVISQKPSRDICQRGTSLTIQCQVDSQVTMMFWYRQQPGQSLTLIATANQGSEATYESGFVIDKFPISRPNLTFSTLTVSNMSPEDSSIYLCSVEVDRANYGYTFGSGTRLTVV.

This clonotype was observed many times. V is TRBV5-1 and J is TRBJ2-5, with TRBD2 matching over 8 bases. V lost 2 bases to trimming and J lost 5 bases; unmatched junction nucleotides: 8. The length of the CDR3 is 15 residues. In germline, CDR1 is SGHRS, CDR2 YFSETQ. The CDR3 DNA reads TGCGCCAGCAGCTTAGTGCCGGGAGGGCCCGAGACCCAGTACTTC. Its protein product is CASSLVPGGPETQYF.